This section outlines one TCR beta chain sequence together with its context. The antigen is not known. These data belong to a study of blood T cells in healthy people across ages. Study results and limitations: Researchers judged that diversity estimates from one million T cells fell short of true values. Higher diversity, along with more naive CD4+ cells, distinguished long-lived donors from aged donors.

Using a J-beta primer mix together with a sample-barcoded 5' primer, a second PCR was run for 7 to 11 cycles. Carrying 12 random nucleotides, a template-switch adaptor labeled each individual cDNA molecule. From the 5' RACE reads, TCRdb called clonotypes with MiXCR, one entry per CDR3 protein. The profile covers approximately 880,000 distinct CDR3 sequences, with around 49% appearing a single time and roughly 13% taken by the ten largest. Each sample had at least 6.5 million PBMCs isolated. CDR3 size: 12 residues. Deletions cut 4 bases from V and 5 bases from J, with 9 bases between. The germline gives CDR1 SQVTM, CDR2 ANQGSEA.

This clonotype was sampled from a man aged 30-40 years in good health. V gene TRBV29-1 combines with J gene TRBJ2-4; D perhaps matches TRBD1 (6 bases). What was sequenced was blood. The CDR3 is CSVGGPQNIQYF. The CDR3 DNA is TGCAGCGTTGGGGGGCCGCAAAACATTCAGTACTTC.